The entry below describes one TCR beta chain. The antigen remains unidentified. This table comes from immunoSEQ multiplex PCR, and its TCRdb copy is limited to in-frame clones, with some not included. In the table there are approximately 20,000 clones, roughly three quarters of which are singletons. This entry is derived from a study of CD4 T cells in relation to SARS-CoV-2 and coronaviruses. About the study: Shared crossreactive spike epitopes were mapped to their HLA restriction.

V was pared by 5 bases and J by 6 bases, with 5 bases between. There are 10 residues in the CDR3. CDR1 is DFQATT and CDR2 is SNEGSKA in the germline V gene (reference sequence). CD4+ T cells from unexposed donors were obtained before the COVID-19 pandemic (2011-2018). CD4+ T cells were isolated from the cells after 10 days of culture. This TCR was recovered from a human donor in good health. The V call is TRBV20-1, the J call TRBJ2-1; no firm D call. Sequencing used CD4+ T cells from PBMCs, cultured in vitro. This chain's CDR3 is CSAPFNEQFF. CDR3 nucleotides: TGCAGTGCTCCTTTCAATGAGCAGTTCTTC.